The entry below gives a single TCR beta chain sequence along with its context. As yet, its antigen is unknown. This record comes from a study of T cell repertoires in cytomegalovirus infection. Overall study: Indicated by public TCR beta signatures were CMV infection and matching HLA type.

TCRdb called the reads again in MiXCR, with one record for every CDR3 protein. Seen here are around 290,000 distinct CDR3 sequences, about 25% observed once, and the top ten hold 11% to 15%. The germline V gene has CDR1 SGHTA and CDR2 FQGTGA. The CDR3 extends over 13 amino acids. V lost 4 bases, J lost 3 bases, and 7 bases lay in between. General study findings and limits: HLA-C-restricted CMV-specific TCR beta clonotypes were dominant in the ex vivo response. Totalled public TCR beta family frequency picked out people who carried CMV plus the relevant HLA.

Material: PBMCs. The receptor comes from a human donor in good health (CMV status not recorded). Some clones in this sample may be carry-over from other donors' samples. The V gene is TRBV7-3, the J gene TRBJ1-5; no clear D. Here the CDR3 reads CASSYTPNQPQHF. The CDR3 bases are TGTGCCAGCAGCTACACCCCCAATCAGCCCCAGCATTTT.